The rows below give T cell receptor beta chains drawn from one sample of a study of blood T cell repertoires in COVID-19. Clones were read by immunoSEQ multiplex PCR, and TCRdb kept only the in-frame ones, dropping some. The sample holds about 220,000 clones; approximately 84% are singletons and the top ten take 2.3%. Sequencing was done on a sample of peripheral blood. Receptors were obtained from a woman in her sixties with acute or convalescent COVID-19. Both conserved end residues are part of each CDR3. D genes are given only for firm matches. Not every row has a clone size; where given, it reads once, few, many or a size class.

d_gene: NA; j_gene: TRBJ2-3; abundance: once; v_gene: TRBV2; CDR3aa: CASSDLLAPTDTQYF; CDR3nt: TGTGCCAGCAGTGATTTACTAGCCCCAACAGATACGCAGTATTTT
d_gene: NA; j_gene: TRBJ2-5; abundance: NA; v_gene: TRBV3-1/TRBV3-2; CDR3aa: CASSQPISRQETQYF; CDR3nt: TGTGCCAGCAGCCAACCGATATCGCGGCAAGAGACCCAGTACTTC
d_gene: NA; j_gene: TRBJ1-5; abundance: NA; v_gene: TRBV10-3; CDR3aa: CAITPGSNQPQHF; CDR3nt: TGTGCCATCACTCCAGGGAGCAATCAGCCCCAGCATTTT
d_gene: TRBD2; j_gene: TRBJ2-2; abundance: few; v_gene: TRBV7-2; CDR3aa: CASSLSGGAGELFF; CDR3nt: TGTGCCAGCAGCTTAAGTGGGGGGGCCGGGGAGCTGTTTTTT
d_gene: TRBD1; j_gene: TRBJ1-1; abundance: NA; v_gene: TRBV6-2/TRBV6-3; CDR3aa: CASNPFRDRGTEAFF; CDR3nt: TGTGCCAGCAACCCATTCCGGGACAGGGGCACTGAAGCTTTCTTT
d_gene: NA; j_gene: TRBJ2-7; abundance: few; v_gene: TRBV12-3/TRBV12-4; CDR3aa: CASSLGRDYEQYF; CDR3nt: TGTGCCAGCAGTTTAGGCAGGGACTACGAGCAGTACTTC
d_gene: NA; j_gene: TRBJ1-3; abundance: NA; v_gene: TRBV7-9; CDR3aa: CASSLTVSGNTIYF; CDR3nt: TGTGCCAGCAGCCTGACAGTCTCTGGAAACACCATATATTTT
d_gene: NA; j_gene: TRBJ1-4; abundance: once; v_gene: TRBV28; CDR3aa: CASSSQVSTNEKLFF; CDR3nt: TGTGCCAGCAGTTCGCAGGTTTCAACTAATGAAAAACTGTTTTTT
d_gene: NA; j_gene: TRBJ1-2; abundance: few; v_gene: TRBV19; CDR3aa: CASSISGGGWNYGYTF; CDR3nt: TGTGCCAGTAGTATCTCGGGAGGGGGATGGAACTATGGCTACACCTTC
d_gene: TRBD1; j_gene: TRBJ1-1; abundance: NA; v_gene: TRBV25-1; CDR3aa: CASGQGSNTEAFF; CDR3nt: TGTGCCAGCGGACAGGGATCGAACACTGAAGCTTTCTTT
d_gene: NA; j_gene: TRBJ1-2; abundance: NA; v_gene: TRBV19; CDR3aa: CASSFGDGGPYTF; CDR3nt: TGTGCCAGTAGCTTCGGGGACGGGGGTCCCTACACCTTC
d_gene: NA; j_gene: TRBJ2-3; abundance: once; v_gene: TRBV7-6; CDR3aa: CASSSRDRSDTQYF; CDR3nt: TGTGCCAGCAGTTCGCGGGACCGGTCCGATACGCAGTATTTT
d_gene: NA; j_gene: TRBJ2-6; abundance: NA; v_gene: TRBV4-2; CDR3aa: CASSQDPAGSSGANVLTF; CDR3nt: TGTGCCAGCAGCCAAGATCCGGCGGGGAGCTCTGGGGCCAACGTCCTGACTTTC
d_gene: TRBD2; j_gene: TRBJ2-2; abundance: NA; v_gene: TRBV10-3; CDR3aa: CAISEWRGDTGELFF; CDR3nt: TGTGCCATCAGTGAGTGGCGGGGGGACACCGGGGAGCTGTTTTTT
d_gene: TRBD1; j_gene: TRBJ1-4; abundance: NA; v_gene: TRBV27; CDR3aa: CASRPLPGQGLGEKLFF; CDR3nt: TGTGCCAGCAGGCCACTCCCGGGACAGGGGCTGGGTGAAAAACTGTTTTTT
d_gene: NA; j_gene: TRBJ2-1; abundance: NA; v_gene: TRBV11-1; CDR3aa: CASSRGRTVSNEQFF; CDR3nt: TGTGCCAGCAGCCGGGGCAGGACAGTGAGCAATGAGCAGTTCTTC
d_gene: TRBD2; j_gene: TRBJ2-1; abundance: NA; v_gene: TRBV2; CDR3aa: CASPGLADYNEQFF; CDR3nt: TGTGCCAGCCCGGGACTAGCGGACTACAATGAGCAGTTCTTC
d_gene: TRBD1; j_gene: TRBJ1-1; abundance: NA; v_gene: TRBV5-1; CDR3aa: CASSLAHDRAPRDTEAFF; CDR3nt: TGCGCCAGCAGCTTGGCCCACGACAGGGCACCTCGGGACACTGAAGCTTTCTTT
d_gene: NA; j_gene: TRBJ1-1; abundance: NA; v_gene: TRBV28; CDR3aa: CATTGGLTEAFF; CDR3nt: TGTGCCACCACGGGGGGATTAACTGAAGCTTTCTTT
d_gene: TRBD1; j_gene: TRBJ2-7; abundance: once; v_gene: TRBV19; CDR3aa: CASSIGDRAYEQYF; CDR3nt: TGTGCCAGTAGTATTGGGGACAGGGCCTACGAGCAGTACTTC
d_gene: TRBD1; j_gene: TRBJ2-7; abundance: NA; v_gene: TRBV28; CDR3aa: CASMGTGLYEQYF; CDR3nt: TGTGCCAGCATGGGGACAGGGCTCTACGAGCAGTACTTC
d_gene: TRBD1; j_gene: TRBJ1-5; abundance: NA; v_gene: TRBV20-1; CDR3aa: CSASKGDSGQPQHF; CDR3nt: TGCAGTGCTAGTAAGGGGGACAGTGGTCAGCCCCAGCATTTT
d_gene: TRBD2; j_gene: TRBJ2-5; abundance: NA; v_gene: TRBV11-2; CDR3aa: CASSSWTSGGAGQETQYF; CDR3nt: TGTGCCAGCAGCTCCTGGACTAGCGGGGGGGCGGGGCAAGAGACCCAGTACTTC
d_gene: TRBD2; j_gene: TRBJ2-1; abundance: once; v_gene: TRBV28; CDR3aa: CASSGAGGDSYNEQFF; CDR3nt: TGTGCCAGCAGTGGAGCGGGGGGGGACTCCTACAATGAGCAGTTCTTC
d_gene: TRBD2; j_gene: TRBJ2-5; abundance: NA; v_gene: TRBV4-2; CDR3aa: CASSPRGWSGGRETQYF; CDR3nt: TGTGCCAGCAGCCCCCGGGGTTGGAGCGGGGGTAGGGAGACCCAGTACTTC
d_gene: TRBD2; j_gene: TRBJ2-2; abundance: NA; v_gene: TRBV11-2; CDR3aa: CASSSTSGGVGELFF; CDR3nt: TGTGCCAGCAGCTCGACTAGCGGGGGAGTCGGGGAGCTGTTTTTT
d_gene: TRBD1; j_gene: TRBJ1-1; abundance: NA; v_gene: TRBV4-1; CDR3aa: CASSPQGTGRGDTEAFF; CDR3nt: TGCGCCAGCAGCCCCCAAGGGACAGGGAGGGGAGACACTGAAGCTTTCTTT
d_gene: NA; j_gene: TRBJ1-1; abundance: NA; v_gene: TRBV7-8; CDR3aa: CASSLQASYTEAFF; CDR3nt: TGTGCCAGCAGCTTACAGGCGTCGTACACTGAAGCTTTCTTT
d_gene: NA; j_gene: TRBJ1-2; abundance: NA; v_gene: TRBV7-2; CDR3aa: CASSRPGHPEANYGYTF; CDR3nt: TGTGCCAGCAGTAGACCGGGACACCCTGAGGCTAACTATGGCTACACCTTC
d_gene: NA; j_gene: TRBJ1-5; abundance: NA; v_gene: TRBV2; CDR3aa: CASSVMGLGNQPQHF; CDR3nt: TGTGCCAGCAGTGTAATGGGGCTGGGCAATCAGCCCCAGCATTTT
d_gene: TRBD2; j_gene: TRBJ2-5; abundance: once; v_gene: TRBV19; CDR3aa: CASSIGASGVWETQYF; CDR3nt: TGTGCCAGTAGTATAGGAGCTAGCGGGGTATGGGAGACCCAGTACTTC
d_gene: NA; j_gene: TRBJ1-3; abundance: NA; v_gene: TRBV19; CDR3aa: CASSIELTRVISGNTIYF; CDR3nt: TGTGCCAGTAGTATTGAACTAACGAGGGTAATATCTGGAAACACCATATATTTT
d_gene: NA; j_gene: TRBJ1-6; abundance: NA; v_gene: TRBV2; CDR3aa: CASNRASSSYNSPLHF; CDR3nt: TGTGCCAGCAACAGAGCCTCAAGCTCCTATAATTCACCCCTCCACTTT
d_gene: NA; j_gene: TRBJ1-1; abundance: NA; v_gene: TRBV20-1; CDR3aa: CSARAVSEAFF; CDR3nt: TGCAGTGCTAGAGCCGTATCTGAAGCTTTCTTT
d_gene: NA; j_gene: TRBJ2-1; abundance: NA; v_gene: TRBV5-1; CDR3aa: CASSHGGAGNNEQFF; CDR3nt: TGCGCCAGCAGCCACGGAGGGGCTGGCAACAATGAGCAGTTCTTC
d_gene: NA; j_gene: TRBJ2-7; abundance: NA; v_gene: TRBV7-9; CDR3aa: CASSSTDRTYEQYF; CDR3nt: TGTGCCAGCAGCTCCACCGACAGAACCTACGAGCAGTACTTC
d_gene: NA; j_gene: TRBJ2-3; abundance: NA; v_gene: TRBV5-4; CDR3aa: CASSWENTDTQYF; CDR3nt: TGTGCCAGCAGCTGGGAGAACACAGATACGCAGTATTTT
d_gene: TRBD1; j_gene: TRBJ2-3; abundance: NA; v_gene: TRBV11-2; CDR3aa: CASSQDRVTDTQYF; CDR3nt: TGTGCCAGCAGCCAGGACAGGGTCACAGATACGCAGTATTTT
d_gene: NA; j_gene: TRBJ1-2; abundance: NA; v_gene: TRBV5-4; CDR3aa: CASRSWGGYGYTF; CDR3nt: TGTGCCAGCCGGAGCTGGGGGGGGTATGGCTACACCTTC
d_gene: NA; j_gene: TRBJ2-5; abundance: NA; v_gene: TRBV7-3; CDR3aa: CASSLIGGETQYF; CDR3nt: TGTGCCAGCAGCTTAATTGGGGGGGAGACCCAGTACTTC
d_gene: TRBD2; j_gene: TRBJ2-1; abundance: NA; v_gene: TRBV5-4; CDR3aa: CASSLAGLASPHNEQFF; CDR3nt: TGTGCCAGCAGCTTGGCCGGACTAGCTAGTCCCCACAATGAGCAGTTCTTC
d_gene: TRBD2; j_gene: TRBJ2-2; abundance: NA; v_gene: TRBV4-2; CDR3aa: CASSHHSGSPNAGELFF; CDR3nt: TGTGCCAGCAGCCACCACAGCGGGAGCCCCAACGCCGGGGAGCTGTTTTTT
d_gene: TRBD1; j_gene: TRBJ1-4; abundance: once; v_gene: TRBV7-9; CDR3aa: CASSLGTGLKDEKLFF; CDR3nt: TGTGCCAGCAGCTTGGGGACAGGGCTCAAGGATGAAAAACTGTTTTTT
d_gene: TRBD1; j_gene: TRBJ2-7; abundance: once; v_gene: TRBV28; CDR3aa: CASSSTNNRGQQYF; CDR3nt: TGTGCCAGCAGTTCCACTAACAACAGGGGACAGCAGTACTTC
d_gene: TRBD1; j_gene: TRBJ1-1; abundance: NA; v_gene: TRBV11-2; CDR3aa: CASSLDDRAVGNTEAFF; CDR3nt: TGTGCCAGCAGCTTAGACGACAGGGCTGTAGGTAACACTGAAGCTTTCTTT
d_gene: NA; j_gene: TRBJ2-5; abundance: NA; v_gene: TRBV20-1; CDR3aa: CSASSGGGETQYF; CDR3nt: TGCAGTGCTAGTTCTGGGGGAGGAGAGACCCAGTACTTC
d_gene: NA; j_gene: TRBJ1-1; abundance: NA; v_gene: TRBV12-5; CDR3aa: CASGFWAKGAFF; CDR3nt: TGTGCTAGTGGTTTTTGGGCAAAGGGGGCTTTCTTT
d_gene: NA; j_gene: TRBJ2-3; abundance: NA; v_gene: TRBV7-2; CDR3aa: CASSHGPEEYF; CDR3nt: TGTGCCAGCAGCCACGGACCGGAGGAGTATTTT
d_gene: TRBD1; j_gene: TRBJ1-1; abundance: NA; v_gene: TRBV10-3; CDR3aa: CAISEHGQGPEAFF; CDR3nt: TGTGCCATCAGTGAACACGGACAGGGCCCTGAAGCTTTCTTT